Listed below are T cell receptor beta chains from one sample, sequenced in a study of cytomegalovirus exposure and HLA in healthy donors. Some clones are missing from TCRdb's copy, which holds only in-frame ones; the method was immunoSEQ multiplex PCR. The sample includes around 140,000 clones, 78% seen only once; the top ten take roughly 2.9%. Sample: PBMCs. The receptors shown here come from a female donor in good health and CMV-seronegative. Both conserved end residues are part of each CDR3. A D gene is named only where the DNA matches it firmly. Not every row has a clone size; where given, it reads once, few, many or a size class.

D	size	V	J	CDR3	DNA
.	.	TRBV19	TRBJ1-5	CASSVRLEGQPQHF	TGTGCCAGTAGTGTTCGACTGGAAGGTCAGCCCCAGCATTTT
.	.	TRBV30	TRBJ1-4	CAWSRLSTNEKLFF	TGTGCCTGGAGCCGACTGAGTACTAATGAAAAACTGTTTTTT
TRBD2	.	TRBV28	TRBJ2-5	CASSSRSGGTQETQYF	TGTGCCAGCAGTTCCCGTAGCGGGGGTACCCAAGAGACCCAGTACTTC
TRBD1	.	TRBV7-2	TRBJ2-7	CASSLGPGGKEQYF	TGTGCCAGCAGCTTAGGTCCAGGGGGAAAGGAGCAGTACTTC
.	.	TRBV7-7	TRBJ2-3	CASSLGRGDTQYF	TGTGCCAGCAGCTTAGGGAGGGGTGATACGCAGTATTTT
.	few	TRBV27	TRBJ1-1	CASSNGGTVREAFF	TGTGCCAGCAGCAACGGAGGGACGGTCCGTGAAGCTTTCTTT
.	.	TRBV6-6	TRBJ1-4	CASSPGPMANEKLFF	TGTGCCAGCAGTCCGGGTCCTATGGCTAATGAAAAACTGTTTTTT
.	many	TRBV4-2	TRBJ2-2	CASSHLDGDTGELFF	TGTGCCAGCAGCCACCTTGACGGGGACACCGGGGAGCTGTTTTTT
TRBD1	.	TRBV19	TRBJ1-5	CASSPTGSDNQPQHF	TGTGCCAGTAGCCCGACAGGGTCGGACAATCAGCCCCAGCATTTT
.	.	TRBV5-4	TRBJ1-1	CASSLDAGATEAFF	TGTGCCAGCAGCTTGGACGCGGGGGCCACTGAAGCTTTCTTT
TRBD2	.	TRBV5-1	TRBJ2-3	CASSPHGTSGGAMYGTQYF	TGCGCCAGCAGCCCGCACGGGACTAGCGGGGGGGCCATGTATGGTACGCAGTATTTT
.	.	TRBV5-1	TRBJ2-7	CASSDRPTYEQYF	TGCGCCAGTTCTGACAGGCCGACCTACGAGCAGTACTTC
.	.	TRBV7-2	TRBJ2-3	CASSSDYPDTQYF	TGTGCCAGCAGCTCCGACTACCCAGATACGCAGTATTTT
.	.	TRBV5-4	TRBJ2-3	CASSLGSLTGVISTDTQYF	TGTGCCAGCAGCTTGGGGTCCCTAACGGGAGTGATTAGCACAGATACGCAGTATTTT
.	.	TRBV10-3	TRBJ2-7	CAISESGRAYEQYF	TGTGCCATCAGTGAGTCGGGCAGAGCCTACGAGCAGTACTTC
.	.	TRBV7-6	TRBJ1-2	CASSPGTNNYGYTF	TGTGCCAGCAGCCCCGGGACAAATAACTATGGCTACACCTTC
.	.	TRBV28	TRBJ2-1	CASSLITSGIYEQFF	TGTGCCAGCTCCTTAATAACGTCCGGGATTTATGAGCAGTTCTTC
TRBD1	few	TRBV4-3	TRBJ1-5	CASSQDRGGSSNQPQHF	TGCGCCAGCAGCCAAGATAGAGGGGGCTCAAGCAATCAGCCCCAGCATTTT
.	.	TRBV5-6	TRBJ1-2	CASSLVVGRGGGRDYGYTF	TGTGCCAGCAGCTTGGTCGTTGGTAGGGGCGGTGGTAGGGACTATGGCTACACCTTC
.	.	TRBV5-4	TRBJ1-1	CASSRGAGRNTEAFF	TGTGCCAGCAGCCGCGGGGCAGGCCGGAACACTGAAGCTTTCTTT
.	.	TRBV7-8	TRBJ1-6	CASSLAGGGPISNSPLHF	TGTGCCAGCAGCTTAGCCGGGGGGGGGCCCATATCTAATTCACCCCTCCACTTT
TRBD2	.	TRBV5-1	TRBJ2-1	CASSLPAGGLDEQFF	TGCGCCAGCAGCCTGCCGGCGGGAGGGCTCGATGAGCAGTTCTTC
TRBD1	.	TRBV5-1	TRBJ2-5	CASSRTGSGETQYF	TGCGCCAGCAGCCGGACAGGTTCGGGAGAGACCCAGTACTTC
TRBD1	.	TRBV29-1	TRBJ1-2	CSVTTGLGGYTF	TGCAGCGTGACGACAGGGCTTGGTGGCTACACCTTC
TRBD1	.	TRBV6-4	TRBJ1-1	CASKDRDNIRMGETEAFF	TGTGCCAGCAAGGACAGGGATAATATACGAATGGGAGAAACTGAAGCTTTCTTT
.	.	TRBV6-6	TRBJ1-1	CASSYFRVSEAFF	TGTGCCAGCAGTTACTTCAGGGTGTCTGAAGCTTTCTTT
.	.	TRBV28	TRBJ2-7	CATRSVASYEQYF	TGTGCCACTCGTAGCGTGGCCTCCTACGAGCAGTACTTC
TRBD1	.	TRBV28	TRBJ1-2	CASSFQSTGGRGYTF	TGTGCCAGCAGTTTCCAGTCGACAGGGGGTAGGGGCTACACCTTC
.	.	TRBV6-1	TRBJ1-2	CASSGTRRSGYTF	TGTGCCAGCAGTGGGACCCGGAGGTCTGGCTACACCTTC
TRBD2	.	TRBV6-4	TRBJ2-1	CASRAGVRGGEQFF	TGTGCCAGCCGCGCGGGGGTTCGGGGCGGAGAGCAGTTCTTC
.	.	TRBV5-1	TRBJ2-2	CASSTPGAGELFF	TGCGCCAGCAGTACCCCTGGAGCCGGGGAGCTGTTTTTT
TRBD1	.	TRBV6-1	TRBJ1-2	CASSEGQGRLYGYTF	TGTGCCAGCAGTGAAGGACAGGGCAGACTCTATGGCTACACCTTC
.	.	TRBV30	TRBJ1-2	CAWSGGAGINYGYTF	TGTGCCTGGAGCGGAGGGGCAGGCATTAACTATGGCTACACCTTC
TRBD2	.	TRBV27	TRBJ2-1	CASTTAGGDNEQFF	TGTGCCAGCACCACAGCGGGAGGGGACAATGAGCAGTTCTTC
TRBD1	.	TRBV6-1	TRBJ1-2	CASGSKGQSIYGYPF	TGTGCCAGCGGGAGTAAGGGACAGAGCATCTATGGCTACCCCTTC
TRBD1	few	TRBV28	TRBJ2-7	CASSPRTGGAYEQYF	TGTGCCAGCAGCCCTAGGACAGGTGGGGCCTACGAGCAGTACTTC
.	.	TRBV5-4	TRBJ2-7	CASSLATRRSSYEQYF	TGTGCCAGCAGCTTGGCCACGCGGAGGAGCTCCTACGAGCAGTACTTC
.	.	TRBV6-1	TRBJ1-1	CASSEARGNTEAFF	TGTGCCAGCAGTGAAGCGCGGGGGAACACTGAAGCTTTCTTT
TRBD1	few	TRBV5-6	TRBJ2-7	CASSGGTGRVHEQYF	TGTGCCAGCAGCGGGGGGACAGGGCGAGTCCACGAGCAGTACTTC
.	.	TRBV30	TRBJ1-5	CAWSGRADQPQHF	TGTGCCTGGAGTGGCAGGGCTGATCAGCCCCAGCATTTT
.	few	TRBV7-9	TRBJ2-1	CASDGFASPNEQFF	TGTGCCAGCGACGGGTTCGCTAGCCCCAATGAGCAGTTCTTC
.	.	TRBV5-5	TRBJ2-7	CASSHGPDISYEQYF	TGTGCCAGCAGCCACGGCCCGGACATCTCGTACGAGCAGTACTTC
.	.	TRBV25-1	TRBJ1-1	CASLETGKGTEAFF	TGTGCCAGCCTAGAAACAGGGAAGGGGACTGAAGCTTTCTTT
TRBD2	.	TRBV7-8	TRBJ2-1	CASSRSSGGYNEQFF	TGTGCCAGCAGCCGGTCTAGCGGGGGATACAATGAGCAGTTCTTC
TRBD1	.	TRBV19	TRBJ2-7	CASSPGTAPREQYF	TGTGCCAGTAGCCCCGGGACAGCCCCCAGGGAGCAGTACTTC
.	once	TRBV7-2	TRBJ2-7	CASSLAGGTYEQYF	TGTGCCAGCAGCTTAGCGGGGGGAACCTACGAGCAGTACTTC
.	.	TRBV6-1	TRBJ2-7	CASSGRPGSSYEQYF	TGTGCCAGCAGTGGTCGGCCAGGCAGCTCCTACGAGCAGTACTTC
.	.	TRBV5-1	TRBJ1-6	CASSGSSYNSPLHF	TGCGCCAGCAGCGGGAGCTCCTATAATTCACCCCTCCACTTT
TRBD1	few	TRBV5-1	TRBJ1-1	CASSLVKGAMNTEAFF	TGCGCCAGCAGCTTGGTGAAGGGGGCGATGAACACTGAAGCTTTCTTT
.	.	TRBV28	TRBJ2-7	CASSLSTGTSSEQYF	TGTGCCAGCAGTTTAAGCACCGGGACATCCAGCGAGCAGTACTTC
.	.	TRBV4-1	TRBJ2-2	CASSEHPRGGTGELFF	TGCGCCAGCAGCGAACACCCCAGGGGTGGAACCGGGGAGCTGTTTTTT
.	.	TRBV28	TRBJ2-7	CASTQGQSSSYEQYF	TGTGCCAGCACCCAGGGTCAGTCTAGCTCCTACGAGCAGTACTTC